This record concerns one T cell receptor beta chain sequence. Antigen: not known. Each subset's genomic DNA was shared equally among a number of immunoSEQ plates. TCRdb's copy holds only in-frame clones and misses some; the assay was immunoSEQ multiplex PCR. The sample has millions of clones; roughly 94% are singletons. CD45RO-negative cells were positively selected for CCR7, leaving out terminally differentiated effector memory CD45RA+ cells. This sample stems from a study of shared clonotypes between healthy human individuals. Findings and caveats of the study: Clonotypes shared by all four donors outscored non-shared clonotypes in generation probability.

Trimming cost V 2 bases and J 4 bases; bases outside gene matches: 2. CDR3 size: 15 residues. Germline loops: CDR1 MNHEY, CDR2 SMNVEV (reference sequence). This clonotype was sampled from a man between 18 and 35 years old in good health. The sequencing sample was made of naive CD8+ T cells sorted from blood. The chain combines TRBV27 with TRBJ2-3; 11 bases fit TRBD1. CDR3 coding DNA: TGTGCCAGCAGTTTAGGGACAGGGGGGGCAGATACGCAGTATTTT. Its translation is CASSLGTGGADTQYF.